Following are 30 T cell receptor beta chains from one sample sequenced in a study of T cell clones after liver transplantation (dated by TCRdb to about 2019). Libraries were built with the immunoSEQ multiplex PCR assay. The table comes from immuneACCESS by way of TCRdb, which keeps in-frame sequences with V and J called. Part of the clones is missing from these tables; in studies checked, under half for an unresolved V gene and the rest for unknown reasons. The sample table records about 72,000 clones; over 85% of these occur just once. Less than 3.5% of the sample rests with the top ten. The intended sense of this specimen's time point label: pre-transplant. This material consisted of CD4+ T cells from blood, taken before liver transplant. These receptors originate from a human donor who received a liver transplant.

The chain is built from TRBV2 and TRBJ1-4; no reliable D call. The germline V gene has CDR1 SNHLY and CDR2 FYNNEI. Trimming removed 6 bases at V and 4 bases at J, with 15 bases between. The CDR3 extends over 15 amino acids. CDR3 protein: CASSPRTGYNEKLFF. CDR3 nucleotide sequence: TGTGCCAGCAGCCCCAGGACGGGGTATAATGAAAAACTGTTTTTT. The whole variable domain, filled in from reference TRBV2 and TRBJ1-4, reads EPEVTQTPSHQVTQMGQEVILRCVPISNHLYFYWYRQILGQKVEFLVSFYNNEISEKSEIFDDQFSVERPDGSNFTLKIRSTKLEDSAMYFCASSPRTGYNEKLFFGSGTQLSVL.

The CDR3 bases are TGTGCCTGGAGTAAGGGACAGGGGAGTCTCTATGGCTACACCTTC. Translation: CAWSKGQGSLYGYTF. The chain has TRBV30 and TRBJ1-2; 10 positions agree with TRBD1. V trimming: 2 bases; J trimming: 4 bases; junction bases outside the gene matches: 7. Germline V lookup: CDR1 GTSNPN, CDR2 SVGIG (reference sequence). The CDR3 runs 15 residues.

This chain links TRBV11-3 with TRBJ2-7; 7 bases map to TRBD2. V was clipped by 3 bases and J by 1 base; unmatched bases: 6. The CDR3 extends over 15 amino acids. Germline CDR1 SGHNT, CDR2 YENEEA. CDR3 DNA: TGTGCCAGCAGCTTTATGCTAGCGGCTTCCTACGAGCAGTACTTC. Amino acids: CASSFMLAASYEQYF.

The chain employs TRBV28 and TRBJ1-4; the match to TRBD1 covers 8 bases. Trimming removed 7 bases from V and 7 bases from J; junction bases left unmatched: 2. Germline V CDR1 and CDR2: MDHEN, SYDVKM. The CDR3 is 12 amino acids. The CDR3 protein is CASKTGAEKLFF. CDR3 DNA sequence: TGTGCCAGCAAGACAGGGGCTGAAAAACTGTTTTTT.

V is TRBV28 and J is TRBJ2-3; 9 bases are a match to TRBD2. The CDR3 sequence is 17 residues long. V was clipped by 6 bases and J by 2 bases; unmatched bases: 12. The V gene's germline CDR1 is MDHEN and CDR2 SYDVKM. The CDR3 spells CASRGGRASGNTDTQYF. In nucleotides, the CDR3 is TGTGCCAGCAGAGGAGGACGGGCTAGCGGGAACACAGATACGCAGTATTTT. The whole variable domain, filled in from reference TRBV28 and TRBJ2-3, reads DVKVTQSSRYLVKRTGEKVFLECVQDMDHENMFWYRQDPGLGLRLIYFSYDVKMKEKGDIPEGYSVSREKKERFSLILESASTNQTSMYLCASRGGRASGNTDTQYFGPGTRLTVL.

J is TRBJ2-5 and V is TRBV30; D possibly corresponds to TRBD1 (6 bases). Germline V gene sequence: CDR1 GTSNPN, CDR2 SVGIG (reference sequence). Trimming took 5 bases from V and 5 from J, leaving 18 bases between them. This CDR3 spans 14 amino acids. The CDR3 DNA is TGTGCCTGGGAAATCCTACAGGGCGCCGAGACCCAGTACTTC. It yields the protein CAWEILQGAETQYF.

The table lists this clone with a few counts. This sample includes further DNA sequences coding for the same CDR3. This sequence joins TRBV20-1 and TRBJ2-7, with D hard to call. CDR1 and CDR2 (germline): DFQATT, SNEGSKA (reference sequence). V lost 5 bases and J 9 bases, leaving 11 bases between the germline ends. The CDR3 is 10 residues long. The CDR3 here is CSALHGGQYF. CDR3 bases: TGCAGTGCTTTGCACGGCGGGCAGTACTTC.

The V and J genes are TRBV11-2 and TRBJ2-7; TRBD2 agrees at 7 bases. Looked up from germline, CDR1 is SGHAT and CDR2 is FQNNGV. This CDR3 spans 16 amino acids. Losses at the gene ends were 5 bases for V and 0 bases for J; bases not matched to a gene: 10. The CDR3 region has the DNA TGTGCCAGCAGCCCCCGGGAGGTCCCCAGCTCCTACGAGCAGTACTTC. Protein sequence: CASSPREVPSSYEQYF.

The count of this clone is one. The DNA for the CDR3 is TGTGCCAGCAGTACAGGGGGGTATCAGCCCCAGCATTTT. It yields the protein CASSTGGYQPQHF. This chain connects TRBV6-6 to TRBJ1-5, with TRBD1 identical over 8 bases. J was trimmed by 5 bases and V by 5 bases; bases with no gene match: 2. The length of the CDR3 is 13 residues. Germline loops: CDR1 MNHNY, CDR2 SVGAGI (reference sequence).

The chain links TRBV2 to TRBJ2-1; 9 nucleotides align to TRBD2. V was pared by 4 bases and J by 8 bases, with 9 bases of the junction left unmatched. The CDR3 loop spans 15 amino acids. The germline CDR1 and CDR2 sequences are SNHLY and FYNNEI. The CDR3 nucleotides read TGTGCCAGCAGTGCGGGGACTAGCCGGGCCGATGAGCAGTTCTTC. Translated, it gives CASSAGTSRADEQFF.

V usage is TRBV5-1 and J usage is TRBJ2-5; 10 bases map to TRBD2. CDR1 is SGHRS, CDR2 YFSETQ, per germline. Losses at the gene ends were 4 bases for V and 4 bases for J; bases not matched to a gene: 10. This CDR3 has 16 residues. CDR3 protein: CASSPGGAGGGETQYF. The CDR3 coding sequence is TGCGCCAGCAGCCCTGGCGGAGCGGGAGGGGGAGAGACCCAGTACTTC.

V gene TRBV19 combines with J gene TRBJ1-1; D may be TRBD1 (6 bases). Germline assignment: CDR1 LNHDA and CDR2 SQIVND (reference sequence). V was pared by 7 bases and J by 0 bases, with 15 bases between. CDR3 length: 15 amino acids. CDR3 coding DNA: TGTGCCAGTAAGGAACAGGGAGCTATGAACACTGAAGCTTTCTTT. It specifies CASKEQGAMNTEAFF.

This rearrangement joins TRBV6-5 to TRBJ1-1; the D is unclear. The V and J ends lost 6 bases and 3 bases respectively, with 14 bases between them. Germline CDR1 is MNHEY and CDR2 is SVGAGI. This CDR3 is 14 amino acids long. The CDR3 DNA reads as TGTGCCAGCAGACCCGGACCTTCCCACACTGAAGCTTTCTTT. It translates to CASRPGPSHTEAFF.

The gene calls are TRBV11-2 and TRBJ2-7; 8 nucleotides agree with TRBD1. The length of the CDR3 is 14 residues. The germline V gene has CDR1 SGHAT and CDR2 FQNNGV. Trimming took 3 bases from V and 2 from J; bases not matched to a gene: 3. The CDR3 protein is CASSLGTGAYEQYF. The CDR3 nucleotides are TGTGCCAGCAGCTTGGGGACAGGAGCCTACGAGCAGTACTTC.

J is TRBJ1-1 and V is TRBV7-8; no definite D call. This CDR3 region has 14 residues. CDR1 is SGHVS and CDR2 is FQNEAQ in the germline V gene. V was pared by 7 bases and J by 1 base, with 13 bases between. In DNA form, the CDR3 reads TGTGCCAGCAACTCCGGTTGGGGGAACACTGAAGCTTTCTTT. Translation: CASNSGWGNTEAFF.

The chain uses TRBV4-1 and TRBJ1-1, with D uncertain. The germline V gene encodes CDR1 MGHRA and CDR2 YSYEKL. This CDR3 comprises 16 residues. Trimming took off 1 base at V and 1 base at J, with 13 bases between the two ends. CDR3 sequence (DNA): TGCGCCAGCAGCCAAGCGCCGGGAGGACCGAACACTGAAGCTTTCTTT. It encodes CASSQAPGGPNTEAFF.

The genes are TRBV7-2 and TRBJ2-1, with TRBD1 matching over 9 bases. This CDR3 has 15 amino acids. CDR1 and CDR2 from the germline V gene are SGHTA and FQGNSA. With V trimmed by 5 bases and J by 9 bases, 11 bases remained unmatched. CDR3 loop: CASSPRQGDGGEQFF. DNA of the CDR3: TGTGCCAGCAGCCCCCGACAGGGGGACGGTGGTGAGCAGTTCTTC.

This chain links TRBV11-3 with TRBJ2-5; tentatively, D is TRBD2 (5 bases). Germline CDR1 and CDR2: SGHNT and YENEEA. V lost 1 base and J 5 bases, leaving 11 bases between the germline ends. CDR3 length: 14 residues. In DNA form, the CDR3 reads TGTGCCAGCAGCTTAGGTACGGGGAGTGAGACCCAGTACTTC. Translated, it gives CASSLGTGSETQYF.

V is TRBV7-3 and J is TRBJ2-2, with a tentative D call TRBD1 (6 bases). The CDR3 covers 16 residues. CDR1 is SGHTA, CDR2 FQGTGA, per germline. V gave up 1 base and J gave up 4 bases, with 13 bases separating them. For the CDR3, the DNA is TGTGCCAGCAGCTTAATAGGGGGATACGGCACCGGGGAGCTGTTTTTT. Its translation is CASSLIGGYGTGELFF.

The chain combines TRBV6-5 with TRBJ2-7; 11 bases are shared with TRBD2. The junction had 4 bases not matched to a gene; V was cut back by 6 bases and J by 3 bases. CDR1 is MNHEY and CDR2 is SVGAGI in the germline V gene. This CDR3 is built from 14 residues. For the CDR3, the DNA is TGTGCCAGCAGGAGACTAGCGGGAAACTACGAGCAGTACTTC. Translation: CASRRLAGNYEQYF.

The CDR3 coding sequence is TGTGCCAGCAGCGTAGCGGGGGCGGGGCCCGAGCAGTACTTC. It codes for CASSVAGAGPEQYF. The chain has TRBV11-3 and TRBJ2-7; the match to TRBD2 covers 9 bases. Germline assignment: CDR1 SGHNT and CDR2 YENEEA. With 5 bases clipped from V and 6 bases from J, the junction kept 8 bases outside the gene matches. The CDR3 consists of 14 residues.

The chain has TRBV5-4 and TRBJ2-1, with D possibly being TRBD1 (6 bases). The CDR3 contains 16 residues. Trimming left V 2 bases short and J 2 bases short, with 14 bases between. Germline V gene lookup returns CDR1 SGHNT and CDR2 YYREEE (reference sequence). The CDR3 loop is CASSFSTGLTYNEQFF. The CDR3 DNA is TGTGCCAGCAGCTTTTCGACAGGTCTAACCTACAATGAGCAGTTCTTC.

The CDR3 loop is CASSLDLPGLTGNTIYF. CDR3 coding DNA: TGTGCCAGCAGTTTAGATTTGCCAGGGCTGACTGGAAACACCATATATTTT. This chain uses TRBV28 with TRBJ1-3; TRBD1 might be the D (5 bases). CDR3 length: 17 residues. Looked up from germline, CDR1 is MDHEN and CDR2 is SYDVKM. V lost 2 bases and J lost 2, with 16 bases in between.

V usage is TRBV5-1 and J usage is TRBJ2-2; tentative D call: TRBD2 (5 bases). Trimming took off 6 bases at V and 7 bases at J, with 16 bases between the two ends. This CDR3 spans 14 amino acids. The germline gives CDR1 SGHRS, CDR2 YFSETQ. CDR3 region: CASTDGGSFGELFF. DNA for the CDR3: TGCGCCAGCACCGACGGAGGTAGTTTCGGGGAGCTGTTTTTT.

The rearrangement links TRBV28 to TRBJ1-4; perhaps TRBD1 as D (5 bases). Germline V gene sequence: CDR1 MDHEN, CDR2 SYDVKM. The CDR3 is made up of 14 amino acids. Trimming stripped 5 bases from V and 8 bases from J, with 15 bases between. CDR3 DNA: TGTGCCAGCAGTCGGGACCTTCGCAAAGAAAAACTGTTTTTT. Encoded protein: CASSRDLRKEKLFF.

The rearrangement joins TRBV4-3 to TRBJ2-7, with 7 bases matching TRBD1. J gave up 1 base and V 0 bases, and 12 bases lay outside the gene matches. The CDR3 loop spans 18 amino acids. CDR1 is LGHNA, CDR2 YSLEER, per germline. The CDR3 here is CASSQDHVRDSYSYEQYF. The CDR3 DNA sequence: TGCGCCAGCAGCCAAGATCACGTCCGGGACAGTTATTCCTACGAGCAGTACTTC.

The rearrangement links TRBV7-2 to TRBJ2-3, with a weak D call TRBD2 (6 bases). The V end lost 5 bases, the J end lost 5 bases, and 20 bases lay between the germline ends. Germline CDR1 SGHTA, CDR2 FQGNSA. The CDR3 extends over 16 amino acids. CDR3 DNA sequence: TGTGCCAGCAGCCATCCAAGCGGGCCACGCGGAGATACGCAGTATTTT. This translates into CASSHPSGPRGDTQYF.

This chain connects TRBV6-1 to TRBJ1-1, with D uncertain. The V gene lost 1 base and the J gene lost 7 bases, with 4 bases spanning the gap. The CDR3 runs 11 residues. The germline V gene has CDR1 MNHNS and CDR2 SASEGT. The DNA of the CDR3 is TGTGCCAGCAGTGAAGGGATTGAAGCTTTCTTT. Encoded protein: CASSEGIEAFF.

The V and J genes are TRBV19 and TRBJ2-2, with 7 bases fitting TRBD2. Trimming at V came to 0 bases and at J to 3 bases, leaving 1 base not matched to a gene. CDR3 length equals 15 residues. Germline V gives CDR1 LNHDA, CDR2 SQIVND (reference sequence). This CDR3 is CASSIDLADTGELFF. The CDR3 DNA reads as TGTGCCAGTAGTATAGATCTAGCGGACACCGGGGAGCTGTTTTTT.

This rearrangement joins TRBV13 to TRBJ2-4; D not resolved. V was shortened by 4 bases and J by 2 bases, with 9 bases between the two germline ends. The germline CDR1 and CDR2 sequences are PRHDT and FYEKMQ (reference sequence). The CDR3 runs to 14 residues. The CDR3 nucleotides are TGTGCCAGCAGCTCGATGGGTTCCAAAAACATTCAGTACTTC. Amino acid sequence: CASSSMGSKNIQYF.